This T cell receptor beta chain was identified during a study of T cells after posttransplantation cyclophosphamide. Libraries were prepared by immunoSEQ multiplex PCR; TCRdb keeps only in-frame clonotypes and omits some of them. Found here are approximately 10,000 clones, roughly 90% of them singletons; the top ten hold approximately 4%. In germline, CDR1 is SNHLY, CDR2 FYNNEI. The CDR3 is 16 amino acids. Trimming left V 3 bases short and J 0 bases short, with 14 bases between. Methotrexate plus calcineurin inhibitor accompanied controls' myeloablative marrow transplants; sampling was 1 year later. This sequence was found in a male patient aged 50 or older who received an allogeneic stem cell transplant from an unrelated donor, was CMV-positive, and had chronic GVHD only. The graft donor may have contributed some T cells. The chain combines TRBV2 with TRBJ1-1; possibly TRBD1 for D (6 bases). The specimen was PBMCs, collected 420 to 450 days after allogeneic stem cell transplant with calcineurin inhibitor and methotrexate. Here the CDR3 reads CASSDGQMSMNTEAFF. The CDR3 DNA is TGTGCCAGCAGTGACGGACAGATGTCTATGAACACTGAAGCTTTCTTT.